The clone carrying this T cell receptor beta chain was picked up a small number of times. Antigen: not known. Unique molecular identifiers were attached to individual cDNA molecules. TCRdb itself ran the 5' RACE reads through MiXCR, one entry per CDR3 protein. The sample records tens of thousands of distinct CDR3 sequences, roughly 10% being singletons. The data are from a study of early T cells in non-severe SARS-CoV-2 infection. Study-level points and caveats: Lookups in VDJdb leaned toward anti-spike CD8 responses and missed private and CD4 specificities.

CDR1 is SEHNR, CDR2 FQNEAQ, per germline (reference sequence). CDR3 size: 16 residues. J was trimmed by 2 bases and V by 3 bases; bases with no gene match: 3. V and J are TRBV7-9 and TRBJ2-3; TRBD2 matches at 12 bases. Source: whole blood, taken at baseline. The receptor was isolated from an adult who was a healthcare worker with PCR-confirmed SARS-CoV-2 infection or an uninfected control (not recorded which). The CDR3 DNA is TGTGCCAGCAGCTTTGGGACTAGCGGGTCCACAGATACGCAGTATTTT. Its protein is CASSFGTSGSTDTQYF. The full variable domain, rest sourced from reference TRBV7-9 and TRBJ2-3, is DTGVSQNPRHKITKRGQNVTFRCDPISEHNRLYWYRQTLGQGPEFLTYFQNEAQLEKSRLLSDRFSAERPKGSFSTLEIQRTEQGDSAMYLCASSFGTSGSTDTQYFGPGTRLTVL.